The 21 T cell receptor beta chains below all came from one sample that was sequenced in a study of blood T cell repertoires in COVID-19. TCRdb's copy holds only in-frame clones and misses some; the assay was immunoSEQ multiplex PCR. The sample consists of approximately 170,000 clones, around nine tenths of them appearing once. Sequenced sample: peripheral blood. These receptors all come from a man in his late teens or twenties with active or convalescent COVID-19.

The V gene is TRBV5-4, the J gene TRBJ2-1, with 11 positions matching TRBD1. Losses at the gene ends were 0 bases for V and 8 bases for J; bases not matched to a gene: 10. The CDR3 consists of 17 residues. From germline, CDR1 is SGHNT and CDR2 YYREEE (reference sequence). For the CDR3, the DNA is TGTGCCAGCAGCTTGGCCAGAGGACAGGGGGCGGCTGATGAGCAGTTCTTC. Its protein is CASSLARGQGAADEQFF.

The chain employs TRBV27 and TRBJ2-3; TRBD1 matches 10 bases. V trimming: 0 bases; J trimming: 5 bases; junction bases outside the gene matches: 8. This CDR3 is built from 17 residues. Looked up from germline, CDR1 is MNHEY and CDR2 is SMNVEV (reference sequence). The chain's CDR3 is CASSLSIGDRGLDTQYF. For the CDR3, the DNA is TGTGCCAGCAGTTTATCAATAGGGGACAGGGGTTTAGATACGCAGTATTTT.

Note on this clone: In the same sample, other DNA sequences code for this CDR3. J is TRBJ1-3 and V is TRBV5-1, with D possibly matching TRBD1 (6 bases). The length of the CDR3 is 15 residues. CDR1 and CDR2 from the germline V gene are SGHRS and YFSETQ. V gave up 0 bases and J gave up 1 base, with 8 bases separating them. The CDR3 region has the DNA TGCGCCAGCAGCTTGGACAGGGTTTCTGGAAACACCATATATTTT. This codes for CASSLDRVSGNTIYF.

V usage is TRBV4-1 and J usage is TRBJ1-1; TRBD1 is a possible D gene (6 bases). Trimming cost V 3 bases and J 0 bases, with 8 bases left between them. The CDR3 has 14 amino acids. CDR1 MGHRA and CDR2 YSYEKL come from the germline V gene. The CDR3: CASSHGTMNTEAFF. CDR3 nucleotides: TGCGCCAGCAGCCATGGGACAATGAACACTGAAGCTTTCTTT.

The rearrangement links TRBV24-1 to TRBJ2-1; TRBD1 matches 11 bases. Germline V gives CDR1 KGHDR, CDR2 SFDVKD. The V segment lost 3 bases and the J segment 7 bases; nucleotides outside the gene matches: 7. The length of the CDR3 is 16 residues. Written as DNA, the CDR3 is TGTGCCACCAGTGATCCGGGACAGGGGGATGTGAATGAGCAGTTCTTC. As protein: CATSDPGQGDVNEQFF.

The chain carries TRBV2 and TRBJ1-4; 8 positions match TRBD1. The CDR3 consists of 12 residues. The germline V gene encodes CDR1 SNHLY and CDR2 FYNNEI. Unmatched junction bases numbered 4, after V lost 8 bases and J lost 8 bases. The CDR3 sequence: CASQGAGEKLFF. CDR3 in DNA: TGTGCCAGCCAGGGGGCCGGGGAAAAACTGTTTTTT. The complete variable domain, with remaining parts taken from reference TRBV2 and TRBJ1-4, reads EPEVTQTPSHQVTQMGQEVILRCVPISNHLYFYWYRQILGQKVEFLVSFYNNEISEKSEIFDDQFSVERPDGSNFTLKIRSTKLEDSAMYFCASQGAGEKLFFGSGTQLSVL.

This chain connects TRBV11-2 to TRBJ2-3, with D tentatively TRBD2 (6 bases). V shed 0 bases and J shed 6 bases, with 13 bases lying between them. From germline, CDR1 is SGHAT and CDR2 FQNNGV. This CDR3 comprises 15 residues. CDR3 sequence (DNA): TGTGCCAGCAGCTTAGAGTTCAGTGGGGGGGATACGCAGTATTTT. Amino acids: CASSLEFSGGDTQYF. Supplemented by reference TRBV11-2 and TRBJ2-3, the full variable domain reads EAGVAQSPRYKIIEKRQSVAFWCNPISGHATLYWYQQILGQGPKLLIQFQNNGVVDDSQLPKDRFSAERLKGVDSTLKIQPAKLEDSAVYLCASSLEFSGGDTQYFGPGTRLTVL.

The J gene is TRBJ2-3, the V gene TRBV7-6, with 9 bases aligning to TRBD1. CDR3 length equals 20 residues. The ends lost 2 bases at V and 4 bases at J; junction bases unmatched: 19. CDR1 is SGHVS, CDR2 FNYEAQ, per germline. Written as DNA, the CDR3 is TGTGCCAGCAGCTTAATAGACGGGACTTTGTGGGGACAGGGTGCAGATACGCAGTATTTT. Translated, it gives CASSLIDGTLWGQGADTQYF.

The rearrangement joins TRBV25-1 to TRBJ1-2, with D possibly being TRBD1 (5 bases). Germline loops: CDR1 MGHDK, CDR2 SYGVNS. Trimming pared 1 base from V and 8 bases from J, leaving 11 bases between. This CDR3 spans 13 amino acids. CDR3 amino acids: CASSESGTYGYTF. CDR3 nucleotides: TGTGCCAGCAGTGAATCGGGGACTTACGGCTACACCTTC.

The chain uses TRBV5-4 and TRBJ1-2; tentatively, D is TRBD1 (5 bases). The germline CDR1 and CDR2 sequences are SGHNT and YYREEE (reference sequence). Trimming cost V 4 bases and J 1 base, with 17 bases left between them. This CDR3 region has 16 residues. CDR3 nucleotide sequence: TGTGCCAGCAGCCAAGGACACGTACTTGTTAACTATGGCTACACCTTC. Translating it yields CASSQGHVLVNYGYTF.

This chain connects TRBV19 to TRBJ1-5; D uncertain. V was shortened by 6 bases and J by 3 bases, with 6 bases between the two germline ends. CDR1 is LNHDA and CDR2 is SQIVND in the germline V gene (reference sequence). This CDR3 contains 12 residues. This chain's CDR3 is CASRYYNQPQHF. Written as DNA, the CDR3 is TGTGCCAGTAGGTACTACAATCAGCCCCAGCATTTT.

This clone came up a few times. The V gene is TRBV7-8, the J gene TRBJ2-1; the D gene is possibly TRBD2 (5 bases). This CDR3 comprises 12 residues. The germline V and J ends were trimmed by 6 bases and 7 bases, with 10 bases remaining between them. The germline CDR1 and CDR2 sequences are SGHVS and FQNEAQ. The CDR3 DNA follows: TGTGCCAGCAGTCCAACTAGGAATGAGCAGTTCTTC. Translation: CASSPTRNEQFF. Combining the CDR3 with reference TRBV7-8 and TRBJ2-1 gives the whole variable domain GAGVSQSPRYKVAKRGQDVALRCDPISGHVSLFWYQQALGQGPEFLTYFQNEAQLDKSGLPSDRFFAERPEGSVSTLKIQRTQQEDSAVYLCASSPTRNEQFFGPGTRLTVL.

The chain employs TRBV9 and TRBJ1-1, with D possibly matching TRBD1 (5 bases). Germline CDR1 and CDR2: SGDLS and YYNGEE. Trimming pared 4 bases from V and 5 bases from J, leaving 12 bases between. The CDR3 contains 13 residues. The CDR3 protein is CASSTDRRTEAFF. Here the CDR3 DNA reads TGTGCCAGCAGCACCGACAGACGGACTGAAGCTTTCTTT.

The V call is TRBV30, the J call TRBJ1-2, with 10 bases fitting TRBD1. The CDR3 loop spans 13 amino acids. The V segment lost 5 bases and the J segment 6 bases; nucleotides outside the gene matches: 6. Germline V gene sequence: CDR1 GTSNPN, CDR2 SVGIG (reference sequence). The CDR3 here is CAWDRQGANGYTF. In DNA, the CDR3 is TGTGCCTGGGACCGACAGGGGGCAAATGGCTACACCTTC.

The V and J genes are TRBV5-5 and TRBJ2-1, with 8 bases matching TRBD2. This CDR3 has 16 amino acids. From germline, CDR1 is SGHKS and CDR2 YYEKEE (reference sequence). J was trimmed by 6 bases and V by 4 bases; bases with no gene match: 12. The CDR3 DNA reads TGTGCCAGCAGCGCTGAGATAGCGGGATCGGCCAATGAGCAGTTCTTC. It translates to CASSAEIAGSANEQFF.

The gene calls are TRBV6-1 and TRBJ1-1; 7 bases are a match to TRBD1. The length of the CDR3 is 15 residues. The J segment lost 4 bases and the V segment lost 6 bases, leaving 11 bases of the junction unmatched. Germline V gene sequence: CDR1 MNHNS, CDR2 SASEGT. The CDR3 sequence is CASSHRWAGGTEAFF. The CDR3 DNA reads TGTGCCAGCAGCCACCGGTGGGCAGGGGGCACTGAAGCTTTCTTT.

The rearrangement joins TRBV11-2 to TRBJ1-6; D unresolved. Per the germline V gene, CDR1 is SGHAT and CDR2 is FQNNGV. This CDR3 contains 12 residues. Trimming pared 5 bases from V and 7 bases from J, leaving 6 bases between. CDR3 amino acids: CASSRENSPLHF. CDR3 coding DNA: TGTGCCAGCAGCAGAGAGAATTCACCCCTCCACTTT.

The V call is TRBV4-3, the J call TRBJ1-6; D is perhaps TRBD1 (6 bases). The CDR3 contains 13 residues. Germline assignment: CDR1 LGHNA and CDR2 YSLEER. V gave up 7 bases and J gave up 6 bases, with 10 bases separating them. CDR3 residues: CASTGQFNSPLHF. The CDR3 coding sequence is TGCGCCAGCACCGGACAGTTTAATTCACCCCTCCACTTT.

This rearrangement joins TRBV5-6 to TRBJ1-4, with TRBD1 identical over 7 bases. The CDR3 loop spans 16 amino acids. The germline CDR1 and CDR2 sequences are SGHDT and YYEEEE. Trimming took 4 bases from V and 1 from J; bases not matched to a gene: 7. As DNA, the CDR3 is TGTGCCAGCAGCCCCGGTAGGGGGCAAACTAATGAAAAACTGTTTTTT. It is translated as CASSPGRGQTNEKLFF.

The chain is built from TRBV12-3 or TRBV12-4 and TRBJ2-7, with a possible D match to TRBD1 (5 bases). V was shortened by 4 bases and J by 5 bases, with 9 bases between the two germline ends. The CDR3 runs to 12 residues. CDR3 sequence reads: CASSYRPNEQYF. CDR3 coding DNA: TGTGCCAGCAGTTACAGGCCCAACGAGCAGTACTTC.

This chain links TRBV19 with TRBJ1-2; 12 bases match TRBD1. This CDR3 has 15 amino acids. CDR1 and CDR2 from the germline V gene are LNHDA and SQIVND (reference sequence). Losses at the gene ends were 6 bases for V and 5 bases for J; bases not matched to a gene: 7. This CDR3 reads CASSPRDRGPYGYTF. CDR3 in DNA: TGTGCCAGTAGCCCCCGGGACAGGGGGCCTTATGGCTACACCTTC.